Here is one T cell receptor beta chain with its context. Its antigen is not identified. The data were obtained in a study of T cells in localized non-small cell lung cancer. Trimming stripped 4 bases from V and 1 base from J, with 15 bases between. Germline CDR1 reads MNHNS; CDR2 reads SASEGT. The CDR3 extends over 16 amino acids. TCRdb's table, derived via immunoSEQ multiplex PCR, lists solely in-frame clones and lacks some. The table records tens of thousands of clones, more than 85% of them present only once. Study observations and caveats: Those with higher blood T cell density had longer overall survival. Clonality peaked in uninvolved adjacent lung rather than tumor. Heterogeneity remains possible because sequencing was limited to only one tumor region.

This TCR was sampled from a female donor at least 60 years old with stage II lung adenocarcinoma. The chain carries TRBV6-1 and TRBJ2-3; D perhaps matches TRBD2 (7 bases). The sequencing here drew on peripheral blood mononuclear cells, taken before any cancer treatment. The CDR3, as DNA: TGTGCCAGCAGTGCCCTTTTCGGGGGGCGCACAGATACGCAGTATTTT. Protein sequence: CASSALFGGRTDTQYF.